The 13 T cell receptor beta chains reported below all come from one sample, sequenced in a study of CD8+ T cells in alopecia areata. Extraction of RNA preceded its reverse transcription into cDNA, which served as the sequencing template. Using immunoSEQ multiplex PCR, the repertoire was profiled, and TCRdb retains in-frame clones only, with some absent. This record lists approximately 300,000 clones, none seen once only, and the top ten clones contain more than 1%. The authors sorted pooled cutaneous lymph node cells using CD4, CD8alpha, NKG2D, NKG2ACE and other markers. Source material: CD4+ T cells sorted from a lymph node. These receptors all stem from a C3H/HeJ mouse with alopecia areata. The MHC haplotype of this mouse line is H2-k.

This clone came up a few times. The gene names here belong to mouse. The read ends 4 residues shy of where the CDR3 ends; the end is completed using the germline J gene. The V call is TRBV13-1, the J call TRBJ2-7; 9 bases line up with TRBD1. CDR3 length equals 14 residues. Trimming removed 5 bases from V and 0 bases from J; junction bases left unmatched: 3. Germline-derived CDR1 and CDR2 are NSHNY and SYGAGN. The covered CDR3 bases are TGTGCCAGCAGAGCGACAGGGGGCTCCTAT. Translated: CASRATGGSY. The whole CDR3 sequence is CASRATGGSYEQYF.

In this sample, this clone turned up a few times. The germline and genes are mouse ones. Read coverage stops 4 residues before the CDR3 terminus; the germline J gene supplies the remainder. The rearrangement links TRBV13-1 to TRBJ2-1; the match to TRBD1 covers 10 bases. CDR1 and CDR2 (germline): NSHNY, SYGAGN. The CDR3 loop spans 15 amino acids. V shed 0 bases and J 5 bases; nucleotides not matched to a gene: 2. CDR3 region: CASSDDGQGDAEQFF. The part of the CDR3 DNA that was read is TGTGCCAGCAGTGATGACGGACAGGGGGATGCT.

This clone has more than one count but fewer than ten. Any gene name here is a mouse gene name. Read sequence stops 4 residues before the CDR3 end, and the germline J gene provides the missing end. Distinct nucleotide sequences in the sample also encode this CDR3. The V and J genes are TRBV5 and TRBJ1-1, with TRBD1 as a possible D gene (5 bases). The CDR3 totals 13 residues. Germline-derived CDR1 and CDR2 are LGHNA and YNLKQL (reference sequence). Trimming removed 4 bases at V and 3 bases at J, with 9 bases between. The sequenced CDR3 bases are TGTGCCAGCAGCCCTCGGGGGGACACA. As protein: CASSPRGDT. The full CDR3 protein reads CASSPRGDTEVFF.

This clone came up a few times. The listed genes are named as in mouse. The read is 4 residues too short to cover the CDR3 end, so that end is filled in from the germline J gene. V gene TRBV13-2 combines with J gene TRBJ2-2; TRBD2 is a possible D gene (5 bases). Trimming stripped 2 bases from V and 4 bases from J, with 12 bases between. The CDR3 is 15 residues long. In germline, CDR1 is NNHNN, CDR2 SYGAGS (reference sequence). The CDR3 sequence: CASGEMGYGTGQLYF. The DNA read from the CDR3 is TGTGCCAGCGGTGAGATGGGGTATGGCACCGGG.

For this clone: Genes and germline are mouse. The missing CDR3 end, 4 residues past where the read stops, is filled in from the germline J gene. This chain joins TRBV5 and TRBJ2-3, with a tentative D call TRBD1 (5 bases). The V gene's germline CDR1 is LGHNA and CDR2 YNLKQL (reference sequence). This CDR3 spans 15 amino acids. The ends were cut back, 6 bases at V and 0 bases at J, with 13 bases in the middle. The part of the CDR3 DNA that was read is TGTGCCAGCAGTCCCGACAGATATAGTGCAGAA. It is translated as CASSPDRYSAE. In full, the CDR3 is CASSPDRYSAETLYF.

A remark on this clone: The listed genes are named as in mouse. The read is 4 residues too short to cover the CDR3 end, so that end is filled in from the germline J gene. The V call is TRBV13-1, the J call TRBJ1-2; D perhaps matches TRBD1 (6 bases). The V and J ends lost 3 bases and 0 bases respectively, with 12 bases between them. CDR3 length equals 15 residues. Germline CDR1 is NSHNY and CDR2 is SYGAGN. The sequenced CDR3 bases are TGTGCCAGCAGTGCCCCCGGACAGCCAAACTCC. Translated: CASSAPGQPNS. The full CDR3 protein is CASSAPGQPNSDYTF.

In its sample, this clone was seen a few times. Gene names are mouse gene names. The read terminates 4 residues before the CDR3 end, so the remaining end is supplied by the germline J gene. The chain employs TRBV1 and TRBJ2-5, with D possibly matching TRBD1 (5 bases). Trimming pared 1 base from V and 2 bases from J, leaving 7 bases between. The CDR3 totals 14 residues. Germline CDR1 is NSQYPW and CDR2 is LRSPGD (reference sequence). CDR3 bases read: TGCACCTGCAGTGCAGCCAGGGCCCAAGAC. The encoded protein is CTCSAARAQD. The full CDR3 reads CTCSAARAQDTQYF.

This clone has a handful of counts. The gene names here belong to mouse. The CDR3 is cut off 4 residues early in the read; its end comes from the germline J gene. This sample includes further DNA sequences coding for the same CDR3. The gene calls are TRBV1 and TRBJ1-1; 11 bases fit TRBD1. The CDR3 consists of 14 residues. Germline V gives CDR1 NSQYPW, CDR2 LRSPGD (reference sequence). The covered CDR3 bases are TGCACCTGCAGTGGCCCGGGACAGGGGGCA. Protein sequence: CTCSGPGQGA. The complete CDR3 protein is CTCSGPGQGAEVFF.

In the case of this clone: All gene names here are mouse names. From the germline J gene comes the end of the CDR3, since the read stops 4 residues before it. The V call is TRBV13-2, the J call TRBJ1-1; 9 bases match TRBD1. CDR1 and CDR2 (germline): NNHNN, SYGAGS (reference sequence). V lost 5 bases, J lost 3 bases, and 2 bases stayed unmatched. This CDR3 has 13 residues. The CDR3: CASGGQGDTEVFF. The CDR3 bases that were read are TGTGCCAGCGGGGGACAGGGAGACACA.

To note about this clone: The gene names here belong to mouse. The read ends 4 residues shy of where the CDR3 ends; the end is completed using the germline J gene. Other DNA sequences in this sample translate to the same CDR3. The chain joins TRBV19 to TRBJ1-1; TRBD1 matches 8 bases. The CDR3 sequence is 14 residues long. Trimming at V came to 3 bases and at J to 0 bases, leaving 1 base not matched to a gene. CDR1 FNHDT and CDR2 SITEND come from the germline V gene (reference sequence). The CDR3 region is CASSTGQANTEVFF. The sequenced part of the CDR3 DNA is TGTGCCAGCAGTACGGGACAGGCAAACACA.

This clone was recorded a few times. A much larger clone differs by one base, so this may be a read error. Gene names refer to mouse genes. The CDR3 extends 4 residues past the end of the read, so its final part is completed from the germline J gene. Other DNA sequences of this sample code for an identical CDR3. V and J are TRBV13-3 and TRBJ2-2, with D unclear. This CDR3 has 13 residues. Per germline, CDR1 NNHDY and CDR2 SYVADS. Deletions cut 2 bases from V and 1 base from J, with 3 bases between. The CDR3 sequence is CASSEQNTGQLYF. Partial CDR3 DNA: TGTGCCAGCAGTGAACAAAACACCGGG.

A note on this clone: The gene names given are mouse names. The read terminates 4 residues before the CDR3 end, so the remaining end is supplied by the germline J gene. V is TRBV19 and J is TRBJ2-1; 10 bases are a match to TRBD2. V lost 5 bases to trimming and J lost 3 bases; unmatched junction nucleotides: 5. This CDR3 region has 15 residues. The V gene's germline CDR1 is FNHDT and CDR2 SITEND (reference sequence). The CDR3 sequence is CASRTTGGSYAEQFF. The CDR3 bases that were read are TGTGCCAGCAGAACGACTGGGGGGAGCTATGCT.

This clone was found a few times. Mouse germline and gene names are used. The missing CDR3 end, 4 residues past where the read stops, is filled in from the germline J gene. V usage is TRBV14 and J usage is TRBJ2-5; possible D gene TRBD1, 5 bases. CDR3 length equals 14 residues. Germline lookup yields CDR1 SGHDT and CDR2 FRDEAV. CDR3 region: CASSSLRVEDTQYF. Incomplete CDR3 DNA: TGTGCCAGCAGTTCCCTCAGGGTGGAAGAC.